Listed here are 11 T cell receptor beta chains from one sample, sequenced in a study of T cell repertoires in cytomegalovirus infection (dated by TCRdb to 2018 to 2020). The run used an Illumina HiSeq 1500. TCRdb reran the public reads through fastp at Q25 and MiXCR, keeping productive beta chains. Entries are consolidated by CDR3 protein sequence, retaining the most common genes and DNA. The sample contains about 200,000 distinct CDR3 sequences, 7.5% to 10% of them found a single time. The ten most abundant clones make up 4.6% of the sample. Sequencing input: PBMCs. The receptors were gathered from a human donor in good health (CMV status not recorded). Some clones in this sample may be carry-over from other donors' samples.

Many counts were recorded for this clonotype. The chain links TRBV6-6 to TRBJ1-1; 8 nucleotides line up with TRBD1. J lost 5 bases, V lost 2 bases, and 7 bases had no gene match. The CDR3 covers 15 residues. Germline loops: CDR1 MNHNY, CDR2 SVGAGI (reference sequence). The CDR3 spells CASSYLGQGKTEAFF. The DNA of the CDR3 is TGTGCCAGCAGTTACCTCGGACAGGGAAAGACTGAAGCTTTCTTT.

The V and J genes are TRBV29-1 and TRBJ1-4; no clear D. The germline gives CDR1 SQVTM, CDR2 ANQGSEA. Trimming took off 4 bases at V and 5 bases at J, with 11 bases between the two ends. CDR3 size: 13 residues. In nucleotides, the CDR3 is TGCAGCGTTGCACACATCTCAAATGAAAAACTGTTTTTT. Translated: CSVAHISNEKLFF.

Many counts were recorded for this clonotype. This chain links TRBV28 with TRBJ2-7, with 9 bases that match TRBD2. From germline, CDR1 is MDHEN and CDR2 SYDVKM. V dropped 8 bases and J dropped 7; count of bases not matched to a gene: 9. The length of the CDR3 is 13 residues. CDR3 nucleotide sequence: TGTGCCAGCCCTTTAGCGGGAGCGCGTGAGCAGTACTTC. It translates to CASPLAGAREQYF.

For the CDR3, the DNA is TGTGCCAGCAAAGATGGGGTCTATGGCTACACCTTC. Encoded protein: CASKDGVYGYTF. The chain combines TRBV2 with TRBJ1-2; D unclear. V gave up 7 bases and J gave up 4 bases, with 10 bases separating them. The CDR3 runs to 12 residues. CDR1 SNHLY and CDR2 FYNNEI come from the germline V gene. The full variable domain, rest sourced from reference TRBV2 and TRBJ1-2, is EPEVTQTPSHQVTQMGQEVILRCVPISNHLYFYWYRQILGQKVEFLVSFYNNEISEKSEIFDDQFSVERPDGSNFTLKIRSTKLEDSAMYFCASKDGVYGYTFGSGTRLTVV.

The chain joins TRBV29-1 to TRBJ2-1, with TRBD2 matching 12 bases. The V gene's germline CDR1 is SQVTM and CDR2 ANQGSEA. Trimming took 7 bases from V and 7 from J; bases not matched to a gene: 8. The CDR3 runs to 14 residues. The CDR3 is CSGGGLAGQNEQFF. DNA of the CDR3: TGCAGCGGCGGCGGACTAGCGGGACAAAATGAGCAGTTCTTC.

This clonotype was recorded at least ten times. The chain combines TRBV10-1 with TRBJ1-1, with D possibly TRBD1 on 6 matching bases. Per the germline V gene, CDR1 is WNHNN and CDR2 is SYGVQD (reference sequence). The V end was cut by 7 bases, the J end by 1 base, with 10 bases between. The CDR3 consists of 13 residues. The CDR3 DNA follows: TGCGCCAGCATGGGGGGCGCGAACACTGAAGCTTTCTTT. Protein: CASMGGANTEAFF.

This clonotype was counted ten times or more. It is unclear where the CDR3 begins or ends on the DNA, so no DNA is shown, and the CDR3 is as TCRdb lists it. The rearrangement joins TRBV5-6 to TRBJ2-3; the table's D call, TRBD1, was not checked against the DNA. Termini included, the CDR3 measures 14 amino acids. Germline loops: CDR1 SGHDT, CDR2 YYEEEE. CDR3: CASSFRGRQDTQYF.

This clonotype was detected ten times or more. V and J are TRBV7-2 and TRBJ1-2, with D perhaps TRBD1 (5 bases). V lost 5 bases to trimming and J lost 3 bases, with 13 bases between them. Germline V gene sequence: CDR1 SGHTA, CDR2 FQGNSA. The CDR3 runs 14 residues. CDR3 bases: TGTGCCAGCAGCCCCGAAGGAGGGGACTATGGCTACACCTTC. It codes for CASSPEGGDYGYTF.

The rearrangement links TRBV12-3 or TRBV12-4 to TRBJ1-5; 8 bases align to TRBD1. V shed 5 bases, J shed 5 bases, and the junction held 14 bases outside the gene matches. CDR3 length: 17 residues. This chain's CDR3 is CASSRGTGHKTDQPQHF. Written as DNA, the CDR3 is TGTGCCAGCAGTCGCGGGACAGGCCATAAAACCGATCAGCCCCAGCATTTT.

This clonotype has at least ten counts. This chain connects TRBV28 to TRBJ2-5, with TRBD2 matching 11 bases. Germline CDR1 and CDR2: MDHEN and SYDVKM. The CDR3 covers 15 residues. V shed 2 bases and J 2 bases; nucleotides not matched to a gene: 1. The CDR3 DNA sequence: TGTGCCAGCAGTTTAATAGCGGGGGGGCAAGAGACCCAGTACTTC. It translates to CASSLIAGGQETQYF.

There are a few counts of this clonotype. V usage is TRBV19 and J usage is TRBJ2-7, with 9 bases aligning to TRBD1. Germline CDR1 LNHDA, CDR2 SQIVND (reference sequence). With V trimmed by 3 bases and J by 4 bases, 1 base remained unmatched. This CDR3 is built from 13 residues. The CDR3 is CASSMDRGYEQYF. In nucleotides, the CDR3 is TGTGCCAGTAGTATGGACAGGGGTTACGAGCAGTACTTC.